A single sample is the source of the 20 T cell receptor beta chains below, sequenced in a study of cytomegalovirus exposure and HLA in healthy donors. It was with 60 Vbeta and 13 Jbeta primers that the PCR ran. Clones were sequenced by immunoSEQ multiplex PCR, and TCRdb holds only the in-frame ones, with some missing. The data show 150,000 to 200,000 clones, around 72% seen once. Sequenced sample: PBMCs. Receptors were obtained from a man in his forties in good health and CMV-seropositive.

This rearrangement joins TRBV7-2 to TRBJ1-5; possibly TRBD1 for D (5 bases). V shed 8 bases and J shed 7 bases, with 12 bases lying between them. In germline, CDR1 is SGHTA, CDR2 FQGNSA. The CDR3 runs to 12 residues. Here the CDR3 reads CASRGGDQPQHF. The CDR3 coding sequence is TGTGCCAGCCGCGGGGGAGACCAGCCCCAGCATTTT.

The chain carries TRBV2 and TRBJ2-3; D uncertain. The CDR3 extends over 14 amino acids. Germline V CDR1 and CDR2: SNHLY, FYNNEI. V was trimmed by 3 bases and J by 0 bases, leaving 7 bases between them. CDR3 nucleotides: TGTGCCAGCAGTGACCAGTACAGCACAGATACGCAGTATTTT. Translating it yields CASSDQYSTDTQYF.

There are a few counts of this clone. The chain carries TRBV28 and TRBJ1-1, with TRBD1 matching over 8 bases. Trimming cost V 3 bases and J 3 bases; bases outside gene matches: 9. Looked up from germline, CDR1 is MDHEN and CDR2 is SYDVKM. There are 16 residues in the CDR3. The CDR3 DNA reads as TGTGCCAGCAGTTTTGGACAGGGATGGAGGGACACTGAAGCTTTCTTT. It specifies CASSFGQGWRDTEAFF.

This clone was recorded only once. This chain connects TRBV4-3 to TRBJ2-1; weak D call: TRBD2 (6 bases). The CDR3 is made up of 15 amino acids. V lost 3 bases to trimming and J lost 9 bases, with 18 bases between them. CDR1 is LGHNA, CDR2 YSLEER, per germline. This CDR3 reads CASSQAGYLSGEQFF. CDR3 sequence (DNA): TGCGCCAGCAGCCAGGCGGGGTACCTATCGGGTGAGCAGTTCTTC.

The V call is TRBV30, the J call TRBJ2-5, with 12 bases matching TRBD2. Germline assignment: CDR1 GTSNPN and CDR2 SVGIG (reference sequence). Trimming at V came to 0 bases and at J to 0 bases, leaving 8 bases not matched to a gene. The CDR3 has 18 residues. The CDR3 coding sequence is TGTGCCTGGAGTGTCGGCCCCGGGACTAGCGGGTACCAAGAGACCCAGTACTTC. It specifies CAWSVGPGTSGYQETQYF. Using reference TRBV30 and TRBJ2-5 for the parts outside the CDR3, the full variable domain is SQTIHQWPATLVQPVGSPLSLECTVEGTSNPNLYWYRQAAGRGLQLLFYSVGIGQISSEVPQNLSASRPQDRQFILSSKKLLLSDSGFYLCAWSVGPGTSGYQETQYFGPGTRLLVL.

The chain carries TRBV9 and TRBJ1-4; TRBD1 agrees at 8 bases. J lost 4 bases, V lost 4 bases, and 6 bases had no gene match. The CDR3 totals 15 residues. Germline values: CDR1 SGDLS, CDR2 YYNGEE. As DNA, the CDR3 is TGTGCCAGCAGCACCGGACAGGGTAGTAATGAAAAACTGTTTTTT. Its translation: CASSTGQGSNEKLFF.

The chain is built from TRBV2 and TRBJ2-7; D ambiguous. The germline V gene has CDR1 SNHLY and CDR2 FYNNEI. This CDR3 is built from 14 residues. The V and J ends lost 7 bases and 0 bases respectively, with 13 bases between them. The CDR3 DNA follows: TGTGCCAGCATGGCGAGGTGGAGCTCCTACGAGCAGTACTTC. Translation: CASMARWSSYEQYF.

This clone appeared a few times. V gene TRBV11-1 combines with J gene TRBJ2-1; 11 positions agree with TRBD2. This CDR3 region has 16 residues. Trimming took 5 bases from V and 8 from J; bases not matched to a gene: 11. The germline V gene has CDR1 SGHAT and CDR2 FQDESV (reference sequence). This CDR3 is CASSLRASGGLDEQFF. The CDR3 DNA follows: TGTGCCAGCAGCCTACGGGCTAGCGGGGGGTTAGATGAGCAGTTCTTC.

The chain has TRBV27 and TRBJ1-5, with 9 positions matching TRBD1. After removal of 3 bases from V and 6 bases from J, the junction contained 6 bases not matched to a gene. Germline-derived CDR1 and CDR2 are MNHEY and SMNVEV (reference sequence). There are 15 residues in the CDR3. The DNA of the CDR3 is TGTGCCAGCAGTTTCTTAGGACAGGGGACTCAGCCCCAGCATTTT. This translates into CASSFLGQGTQPQHF.

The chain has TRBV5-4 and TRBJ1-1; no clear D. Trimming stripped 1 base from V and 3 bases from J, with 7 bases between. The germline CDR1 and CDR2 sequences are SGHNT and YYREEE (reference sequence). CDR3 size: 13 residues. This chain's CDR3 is CASSLPGDTEAFF. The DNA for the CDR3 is TGTGCCAGCAGCTTGCCCGGAGACACTGAAGCTTTCTTT.

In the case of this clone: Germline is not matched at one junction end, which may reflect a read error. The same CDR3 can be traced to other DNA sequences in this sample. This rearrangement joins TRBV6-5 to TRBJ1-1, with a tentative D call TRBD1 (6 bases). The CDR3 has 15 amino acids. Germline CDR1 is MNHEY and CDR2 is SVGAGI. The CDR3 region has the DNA TGTGCCACGTCGGCCAGGGGCGTGGGGAACACTGAAGCCTTCTTT. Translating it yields CATSARGVGNTEAFF.

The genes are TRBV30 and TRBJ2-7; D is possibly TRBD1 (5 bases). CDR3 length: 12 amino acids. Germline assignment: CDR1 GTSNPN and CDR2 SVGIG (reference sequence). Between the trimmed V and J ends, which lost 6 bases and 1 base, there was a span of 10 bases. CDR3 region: CACRAGSYEQYF. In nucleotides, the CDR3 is TGTGCCTGCCGGGCAGGGTCCTACGAGCAGTACTTC.

CDR3 nucleotide sequence: TGTGCCAGCAGCTTAGAGGCAGGGGATCAGCCCCAGCATTTT. As protein: CASSLEAGDQPQHF. The rearrangement uses TRBV7-2 and TRBJ1-5; D may be TRBD1 (6 bases). The CDR3 consists of 14 residues. Germline values: CDR1 SGHTA, CDR2 FQGNSA. V was trimmed by 1 base and J by 5 bases, leaving 9 bases between them.

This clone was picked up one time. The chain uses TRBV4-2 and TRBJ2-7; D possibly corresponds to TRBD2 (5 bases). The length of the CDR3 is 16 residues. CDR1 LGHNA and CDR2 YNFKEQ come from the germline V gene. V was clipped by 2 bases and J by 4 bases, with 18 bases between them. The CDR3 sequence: CASSQYERTSSYEQYF. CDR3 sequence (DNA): TGTGCCAGCAGCCAATATGAGCGGACCTCCTCTTACGAGCAGTACTTC.

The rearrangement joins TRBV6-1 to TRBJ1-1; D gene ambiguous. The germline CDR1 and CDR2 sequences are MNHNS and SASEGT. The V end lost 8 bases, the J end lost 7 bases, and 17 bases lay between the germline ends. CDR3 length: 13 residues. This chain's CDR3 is CASSTTGFYEAFF. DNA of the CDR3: TGTGCCAGCTCAACCACGGGGTTCTATGAAGCTTTCTTT.

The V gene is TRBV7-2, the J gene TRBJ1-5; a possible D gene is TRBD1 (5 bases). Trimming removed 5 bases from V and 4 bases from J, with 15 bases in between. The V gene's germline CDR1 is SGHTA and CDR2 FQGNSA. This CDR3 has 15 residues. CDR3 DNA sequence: TGTGCCAGCAGCCCCGGGTGGGGGGGAAATCAGCCCCAGCATTTT. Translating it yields CASSPGWGGNQPQHF.

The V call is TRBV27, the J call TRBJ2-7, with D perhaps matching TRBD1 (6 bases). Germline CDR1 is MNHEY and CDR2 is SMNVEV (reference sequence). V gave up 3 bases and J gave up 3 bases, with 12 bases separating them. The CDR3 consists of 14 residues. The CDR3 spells CASSFNNRVYEQYF. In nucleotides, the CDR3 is TGTGCCAGCAGTTTCAATAACAGGGTCTACGAGCAGTACTTC.

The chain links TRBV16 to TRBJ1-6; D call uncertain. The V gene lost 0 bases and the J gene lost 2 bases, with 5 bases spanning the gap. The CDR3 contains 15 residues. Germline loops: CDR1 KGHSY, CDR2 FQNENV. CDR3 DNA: TGTGCCAGCAGCCAATCACTTCCCTATAATTCACCCCTCCACTTT. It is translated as CASSQSLPYNSPLHF.

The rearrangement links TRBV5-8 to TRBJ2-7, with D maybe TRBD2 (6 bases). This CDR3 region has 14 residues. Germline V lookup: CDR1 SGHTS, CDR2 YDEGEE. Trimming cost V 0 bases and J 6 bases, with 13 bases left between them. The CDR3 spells CASSLASGTGEQYF. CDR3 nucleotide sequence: TGTGCCAGCAGCTTGGCCTCAGGGACTGGCGAGCAGTACTTC.

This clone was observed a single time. The CDR3 spells CATRTGFRKEQYF. CDR3 nucleotides: TGTGCCACCCGGACAGGGTTTCGGAAAGAGCAGTACTTC. V gene TRBV6-5 combines with J gene TRBJ2-5, with 8 bases aligning to TRBD1. Losses at the gene ends were 10 bases for V and 11 bases for J; bases not matched to a gene: 15. Germline V gene data show CDR1 as MNHEY and CDR2 as SVGAGI. The CDR3 contains 13 residues.